The T cell receptor beta chain described here comes from a study of cytomegalovirus exposure and HLA in healthy donors. Samples came from healthy bone marrow donors. The PCR contained 60 Vbeta and 13 Jbeta primers. Generated by immunoSEQ multiplex PCR, the TCRdb table keeps only in-frame clones and is missing some. The sample contains 95,000 to 100,000 clones, approximately 85% of which appear only once. Germline CDR1 SGHNT, CDR2 YENEEA. This CDR3 contains 15 residues. V was pared by 5 bases and J by 2 bases, with 15 bases between. Broader study findings: What TCR beta sequences reportedly achieved was accurate prediction of HLA-A and HLA-B alleles in most subjects. Associated with HLA alleles at 0.05 false discovery rate in a later analysis were over 15,000 TCR beta sequences. The CMV antigen specificity of a few CMV-associated chains was confirmed through in vitro analysis.

This clone was seen only a few times. The antigen is undetermined. This clonotype was obtained from a man aged 25 to 40 in good health and CMV-seronegative. J is TRBJ2-5 and V is TRBV11-3; D perhaps matches TRBD1 (6 bases). The sample was PBMCs. CDR3 sequence reads: CASSKRTEEQETQYF. CDR3 nucleotides: TGTGCCAGCAGCAAGAGGACAGAGGAACAAGAGACCCAGTACTTC.